These 19 T cell receptor beta chains share one sample of origin, sequenced in a study of blood T cell repertoires in COVID-19. The table came from immunoSEQ multiplex PCR; TCRdb's copy has only in-frame clones and leaves some out. The sample includes about 250,000 clones, around 84% seen only once; the top ten take about 1.7%. Sequencing was performed on PBMCs or T cells enriched from blood (not recorded which). All receptors derive from a middle-aged man who had recovered from COVID-19.

The V and J genes are TRBV5-4 and TRBJ1-6; 7 positions match TRBD1. Trimming at V came to 4 bases and at J to 7 bases, leaving 11 bases not matched to a gene. Looked up from germline, CDR1 is SGHNT and CDR2 is YYREEE (reference sequence). The CDR3 sequence is 16 residues long. The CDR3 coding sequence is TGTGCCAGCAGCCCACCGGGACAGCAATCAAATTCACCCCTCCACTTT. Residues: CASSPPGQQSNSPLHF.

This clone turned up a few times. The DNA of the CDR3 is TGCGCCAGCTTGGGGGGGCGTGAAGCTTTCTTT. It translates to CASLGGREAFF. The V and J genes are TRBV5-1 and TRBJ1-1, with D perhaps matching TRBD1 (6 bases). The V end was cut by 7 bases, the J end by 7 bases, with 11 bases between. The CDR3 runs 11 residues. The V gene's germline CDR1 is SGHRS and CDR2 YFSETQ.

The chain joins TRBV19 to TRBJ2-1; D remains unclear. With 6 bases removed from V and 4 bases from J, the gap between germline ends came to 4 bases. This CDR3 region has 11 residues. Per germline, CDR1 LNHDA and CDR2 SQIVND (reference sequence). CDR3 sequence: CASRQYNEQFF. As DNA, the CDR3 is TGTGCCAGTAGACAGTACAATGAGCAGTTCTTC.

The chain carries TRBV19 and TRBJ2-7; tentatively, D is TRBD2 (5 bases). The germline V gene encodes CDR1 LNHDA and CDR2 SQIVND (reference sequence). V was shortened by 4 bases and J by 1 base, with 11 bases between the two germline ends. The CDR3 is made up of 14 amino acids. CDR3 nucleotides: TGTGCCAGTAGTAGCACGAGGGTATCCTACGAGCAGTACTTC. Translated: CASSSTRVSYEQYF.

This chain joins TRBV6-5 and TRBJ1-2, with D maybe TRBD1 (5 bases). The V end was cut by 5 bases, the J end by 4 bases, with 14 bases between. CDR1 and CDR2 (germline): MNHEY, SVGAGI. This CDR3 region has 14 residues. CDR3 in amino acids: CASSLDRDFYGYTF. The CDR3, as DNA: TGTGCCAGCAGTCTTGACAGAGACTTCTATGGCTACACCTTC.

This sequence joins TRBV7-6 and TRBJ1-4, with 7 bases aligning to TRBD1. The CDR3 runs to 14 residues. J lost 8 bases, V lost 1 base, and 4 bases had no gene match. CDR1 is SGHVS, CDR2 FNYEAQ, per germline. The CDR3 here is CASSLGQGGEKLFF. Written as DNA, the CDR3 is TGTGCCAGCAGCTTAGGACAGGGAGGAGAAAAACTGTTTTTT.

The V and J genes are TRBV19 and TRBJ1-5; D remains unclear. The germline CDR1 and CDR2 sequences are LNHDA and SQIVND (reference sequence). With 3 bases removed from V and 5 bases from J, the gap between germline ends came to 8 bases. The CDR3 length is 13 residues. In nucleotides, the CDR3 is TGTGCCAGTAGTATTCTTGAGGATCAGCCCCAGCATTTT. Amino acids: CASSILEDQPQHF. Using reference TRBV19 and TRBJ1-5 for the parts outside the CDR3, the full variable domain is DGGITQSPKYLFRKEGQNVTLSCEQNLNHDAMYWYRQDPGQGLRLIYYSQIVNDFQKGDIAEGYSVSREKKESFPLTVTSAQKNPTAFYLCASSILEDQPQHFGDGTRLSIL.

This clone was seen just once. The V and J genes are TRBV29-1 and TRBJ2-3; TRBD1 agrees at 10 bases. The V segment lost 6 bases and the J segment 6 bases; nucleotides outside the gene matches: 6. Germline CDR1 reads SQVTM; CDR2 reads ANQGSEA. The CDR3 length is 13 residues. The CDR3 sequence is CSVRQGARDTQYF. The CDR3 bases are TGCAGCGTGCGACAGGGGGCAAGGGATACGCAGTATTTT.

The CDR3, as DNA: TGTGCCAGCAGCTTATCACAGGGATCCGGCTATGGCTACACCTTC. Translating gives CASSLSQGSGYGYTF. The chain links TRBV7-8 to TRBJ1-2; weak D call: TRBD1 (6 bases). V was clipped by 2 bases and J by 4 bases, with 14 bases between them. The CDR3 totals 15 residues. The germline CDR1 and CDR2 sequences are SGHVS and FQNEAQ. The full variable domain, completed using reference TRBV7-8 and TRBJ1-2, is GAGVSQSPRYKVAKRGQDVALRCDPISGHVSLFWYQQALGQGPEFLTYFQNEAQLDKSGLPSDRFFAERPEGSVSTLKIQRTQQEDSAVYLCASSLSQGSGYGYTFGSGTRLTVV.

The chain combines TRBV27 with TRBJ1-1; maybe TRBD1 (6 bases). The CDR3 is 15 residues long. Trimming removed 8 bases from V and 4 bases from J, with 20 bases in between. Germline V gives CDR1 MNHEY, CDR2 SMNVEV (reference sequence). The chain's CDR3 is CASRNLAQGFTEAFF. CDR3 bases: TGTGCCAGCCGAAACCTTGCACAGGGTTTCACTGAAGCTTTCTTT.

DNA for the CDR3: TGTGCCAGCAGCTCCCCGAAGGGGGCCGGATGGTACGAGCAGTACTTC. Encoded protein: CASSSPKGAGWYEQYF. The chain is built from TRBV11-2 and TRBJ2-7; 7 nucleotides agree with TRBD1. Germline trimming cut 4 bases from V and 4 bases from J; bases unmatched to any gene: 13. In germline, CDR1 is SGHAT, CDR2 FQNNGV. The CDR3 runs 16 residues.

The chain employs TRBV6-5 and TRBJ2-7; D gene ambiguous. Germline V gives CDR1 MNHEY, CDR2 SVGAGI. CDR3 length: 16 amino acids. With 4 bases removed from V and 6 bases from J, the gap between germline ends came to 22 bases. CDR3 amino acids: CASSFKTVFGLREQYF. CDR3 DNA sequence: TGTGCCAGCAGTTTTAAGACGGTTTTCGGGTTGCGCGAGCAGTACTTC.

This clone was counted a single time. V gene TRBV30 combines with J gene TRBJ2-3; D gene ambiguous. This CDR3 contains 14 residues. The germline V gene has CDR1 GTSNPN and CDR2 SVGIG (reference sequence). The V end lost 5 bases, the J end lost 2 bases, and 14 bases lay between the germline ends. This chain's CDR3 is CAWAPTRYTDTQYF. The CDR3 bases are TGTGCCTGGGCGCCGACGCGGTACACAGATACGCAGTATTTT.

The chain carries TRBV9 and TRBJ2-7; TRBD1 might be the D (6 bases). Trimming stripped 0 bases from V and 4 bases from J, with 17 bases between. This CDR3 has 16 amino acids. Germline V gene data show CDR1 as SGDLS and CDR2 as YYNGEE. CDR3 sequence reads: CASSVATGSHFYEQYF. The CDR3 nucleotides read TGTGCCAGCAGCGTAGCTACAGGGAGTCATTTTTACGAGCAGTACTTC.

The CDR3 DNA follows: TGTGCCTGGAATGGTTGGGGCAGGAACACTGAAGCTTTCTTT. It codes for CAWNGWGRNTEAFF. The chain joins TRBV30 to TRBJ1-1, with D possibly TRBD1 on 5 matching bases. CDR1 GTSNPN and CDR2 SVGIG come from the germline V gene (reference sequence). The CDR3 consists of 14 residues. Trimming took 4 bases from V and 1 from J, leaving 13 bases between them.

The rearrangement links TRBV19 to TRBJ2-2; 9 nucleotides line up with TRBD1. CDR3 length: 19 residues. CDR1 is LNHDA and CDR2 is SQIVND in the germline V gene (reference sequence). J was trimmed by 3 bases and V by 3 bases; bases with no gene match: 14. The DNA of the CDR3 is TGTGCCAGTAGTATTAAGGACAGGGGAATAGCGGCAGACACCGGGGAGCTGTTTTTT. Amino acids: CASSIKDRGIAADTGELFF.

This clone was seen a few times. The chain couples TRBV29-1 to TRBJ1-2, with D possibly being TRBD1 (6 bases). V was trimmed by 7 bases and J by 2 bases, leaving 14 bases between them. Germline V lookup: CDR1 SQVTM, CDR2 ANQGSEA. This CDR3 has 13 amino acids. The CDR3 DNA is TGCAGCGGCCTACAGGGAGGGAACTATGGCTACACCTTC. Its translation: CSGLQGGNYGYTF.

This chain's CDR3 is CASSRQGSYYEQYF. CDR3 coding DNA: TGCGCCAGCAGCCGACAGGGATCCTACTACGAGCAGTACTTC. The chain combines TRBV5-1 with TRBJ2-7; 7 bases align to TRBD1. In germline, CDR1 is SGHRS, CDR2 YFSETQ. This CDR3 region has 14 residues. V gave up 4 bases and J gave up 3 bases; unmatched junction bases: 7.

V gene TRBV7-2 combines with J gene TRBJ1-3; no clear D gene. Germline lookup yields CDR1 SGHTA and CDR2 FQGNSA. Trimming took off 5 bases at V and 0 bases at J, with 17 bases between the two ends. The length of the CDR3 is 17 residues. The CDR3 sequence: CASSPVDWTSSGNTIYF. The CDR3 DNA reads TGTGCCAGCAGCCCCGTGGACTGGACCAGCTCTGGAAACACCATATATTTT.